The rows below give T cell receptor beta chains drawn from one sample of a study of blood T cells in healthy people across ages. From the 5' RACE reads, TCRdb called clonotypes with MiXCR, one entry per CDR3 protein. Of approximately 780,000 distinct CDR3 sequences listed, about 26% were seen once; the top ten hold around 3%. This same sample was also taken into another study, of T cells of mothers and their children.

The sequencing input was blood. Receptors originate from a boy between 5 and 17 years old in good health. Each CDR3 is given with its conserved first and last residue. The D gene is left open where the match is weak. Clone size is given for some rows only: seen once, a few or many times, or a class if the clone is expanded.

-	many	TRBV29-1	TRBJ1-4	TGCAGCGTCTTCCGGGACGTTAATGAAAAACTGTTTTTT	CSVFRDVNEKLFF
TRBD2	few	TRBV6-5	TRBJ2-1	TGTGCCAGCAGGCCCTCCCGGACTAGCGGCTACAATGAGCAGTTCTTC	CASRPSRTSGYNEQFF
-	few	TRBV28	TRBJ2-4	TGTGCCAGCAGCTCCGGGCTAAACATTCAGTACTTC	CASSSGLNIQYF
-	-	TRBV7-3	TRBJ2-1	TGTGCCAGCAGTAGGGGGGGCAACAATGAGCAGTTCTTC	CASSRGGNNEQFF
TRBD1	-	TRBV12-3/TRBV12-4	TRBJ1-1	TGTGCCAGCAGACAACGGGTCCCGGGACAGGGACCAGCTTTCTTT	CASRQRVPGQGPAFF
TRBD1	-	TRBV19	TRBJ1-5	TGTGCCAGTAGTGACCACAGGGGTACCAGGCAGCCCCAGCATTTT	CASSDHRGTRQPQHF
TRBD1	few	TRBV12-5	TRBJ2-7	TGTGCTAGTGGTTTGGTATCGGGACAGACCTACGAGCAGTACTTC	CASGLVSGQTYEQYF
TRBD1	few	TRBV20-1	TRBJ2-7	TGCAGTGCTAGAGTCGGACAGGACGAGCAGTACTTC	CSARVGQDEQYF
-	-	TRBV11-1	TRBJ2-5	TGTGCCAGCAGCTTATCCGGCAGGGGGGGACAAGAGACCCAGTACTTC	CASSLSGRGGQETQYF
-	few	TRBV12-3/TRBV12-4	TRBJ1-5	TGTGCCAGCACCAGGGTGAGTGATCAGCCCCAGCATTTT	CASTRVSDQPQHF
-	-	TRBV18	TRBJ2-5	TGTGCCAGCTCACCACTCGGCTTCCAGGAGACCCAGTACTTC	CASSPLGFQETQYF
-	few	TRBV2	TRBJ2-2	TGTGCCAGCAGTGCGGACAGCCCGAACACCGGGGAGCTGTTTTTT	CASSADSPNTGELFF
-	-	TRBV21-1	TRBJ2-7	TGTGCCAGCACCCTTGACCGGGTAACCTACGAGCAGTACTTC	CASTLDRVTYEQYF
-	-	TRBV5-1	TRBJ2-5	TGCGCCAGCAGCTTGGAGGGGTGGGCCCAAGAGACCCAGTACTTC	CASSLEGWAQETQYF
-	-	TRBV12-3/TRBV12-4	TRBJ1-1	TGTGCCAGCAGTGAGGCTTCTGAAGCTTTCTTT	CASSEASEAFF
TRBD2	-	TRBV4-1	TRBJ2-5	TGCGCCAGCAGCCAAGAACCCCGGACTAGCGGGGTAGAGACCCAGTACTTC	CASSQEPRTSGVETQYF
-	many	TRBV5-1	TRBJ1-1	TGCGCCAGCAGCTTGGCCCCAGGGAACACTGAAGCTTTCTTT	CASSLAPGNTEAFF
-	few	TRBV4-2	TRBJ1-2	TGTGCCAGCAGCCAAAAAGGGTCGGACTATGGCTACACCTTC	CASSQKGSDYGYTF
-	few	TRBV28	TRBJ2-5	TGTGCCAGCAGTCCGCGGGTTGGGGGGATGGAGACCCAGTACTTC	CASSPRVGGMETQYF
TRBD1	-	TRBV6-1	TRBJ2-1	TGTGCCAGCAGCGTAGGGACAGGGGTATTCGACAATGAGCAGTTCTTC	CASSVGTGVFDNEQFF
TRBD1	many	TRBV6-6	TRBJ2-5	TGTGCCAGCAGTCCTCAGGGGGACCAGACCCAGTACTTC	CASSPQGDQTQYF
-	-	TRBV12-5	TRBJ2-5	TGTGCTAGTGGTCCAATTCGGGAGACCCAGTACTTC	CASGPIRETQYF
-	few	TRBV14	TRBJ2-1	TGTGCCAGCTCCTTGACTAGGGTGGGTGAGCAGTTCTTC	CASSLTRVGEQFF
-	-	TRBV4-2	TRBJ2-1	TGTGCCAGCAGCCCGACGGCTCTCTCCTACAATGAGCAGTTCTTC	CASSPTALSYNEQFF
-	-	TRBV5-5	TRBJ1-2	TGTGCCAGCAGCTTGGTGGCTGGGACCAACTATGGCTACACCTTC	CASSLVAGTNYGYTF
-	-	TRBV7-9	TRBJ2-4	TGTGCCAGCAGCTTAGGAAGGGGCACAGCCAACATTCAGTACTTC	CASSLGRGTANIQYF
-	few	TRBV2	TRBJ2-2	TGTGCCAGCAGTGAAGGAATGGGAATAGTGGGCACCGGGGAGCTGTTTTTT	CASSEGMGIVGTGELFF
-	few	TRBV7-2	TRBJ2-2	TGTGCCAGCAGCTTAGGTGTAAACAGGAACACCGGGGAGCTGTTTTTT	CASSLGVNRNTGELFF
-	few	TRBV7-2	TRBJ1-5	TGTGCCAGCAGCTTAGATCCACATCAGCCCCAGCATTTT	CASSLDPHQPQHF
TRBD2	-	TRBV20-1	TRBJ2-7	TGCAGTGCTCGAAGGACTAGCGGGATTTACGAGCAGTACTTC	CSARRTSGIYEQYF
TRBD1	few	TRBV20-1	TRBJ1-2	TGCAGCCCCGGGACAGTCATTTCATATGTTGGCTACACCTTC	CSPGTVISYVGYTF
-	-	TRBV7-3	TRBJ2-5	TGTGCCAGCGCGAGGTTTGGGGGCTACCAAGAGACCCAGTACTTC	CASARFGGYQETQYF
TRBD1	few	TRBV7-3	TRBJ2-1	TGTGCCAGCAGCTTAACGGCAGGGGGTGGTGAGCAGTTCTTC	CASSLTAGGGEQFF
-	-	TRBV5-1	TRBJ2-5	TGCGCCAGCAGCTTGCGCTCTAACGGCCTCGTTGACCAGTACTTC	CASSLRSNGLVDQYF